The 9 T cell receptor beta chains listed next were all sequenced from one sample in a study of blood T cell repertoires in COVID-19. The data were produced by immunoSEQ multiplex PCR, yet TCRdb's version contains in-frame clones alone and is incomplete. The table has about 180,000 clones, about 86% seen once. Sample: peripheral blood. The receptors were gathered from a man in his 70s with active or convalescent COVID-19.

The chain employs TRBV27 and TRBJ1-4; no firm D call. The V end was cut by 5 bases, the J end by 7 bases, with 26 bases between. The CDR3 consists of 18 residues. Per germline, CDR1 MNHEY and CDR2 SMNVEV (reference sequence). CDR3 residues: CASSPTAPRRAVREKLFF. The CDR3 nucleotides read TGTGCCAGCAGTCCCACCGCACCGAGGAGGGCAGTTCGTGAAAAACTGTTTTTT.

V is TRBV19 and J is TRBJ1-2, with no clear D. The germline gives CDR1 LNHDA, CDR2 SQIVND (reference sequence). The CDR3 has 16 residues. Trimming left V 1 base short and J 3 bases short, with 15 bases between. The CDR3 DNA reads TGTGCCAGTAGTATAGTTGAAGGGAGCTTTTACTATGGCTACACCTTC. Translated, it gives CASSIVEGSFYYGYTF.

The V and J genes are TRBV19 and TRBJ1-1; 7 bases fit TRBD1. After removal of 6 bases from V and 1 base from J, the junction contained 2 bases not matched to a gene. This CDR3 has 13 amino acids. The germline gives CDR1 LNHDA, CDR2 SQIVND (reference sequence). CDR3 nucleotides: TGTGCCAGTAGCGGACAGGCGAACACTGAAGCTTTCTTT. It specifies CASSGQANTEAFF.

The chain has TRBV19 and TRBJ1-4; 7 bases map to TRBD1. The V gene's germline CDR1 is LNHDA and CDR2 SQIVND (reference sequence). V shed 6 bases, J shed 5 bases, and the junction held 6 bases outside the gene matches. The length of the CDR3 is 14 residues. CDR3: CASRKGGRNEKLFF. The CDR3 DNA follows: TGTGCCAGTAGAAAAGGGGGCAGGAATGAAAAACTGTTTTTT.

The CDR3 protein is CASSLPTSGDTQYF. CDR3 coding DNA: TGTGCCAGCAGCCTTCCGACTAGCGGGGATACGCAGTATTTT. V gene TRBV13 combines with J gene TRBJ2-3; 10 bases are shared with TRBD2. Germline V CDR1 and CDR2: PRHDT, FYEKMQ (reference sequence). Unmatched junction bases numbered 5, after V lost 5 bases and J lost 6 bases. The CDR3 consists of 14 residues.

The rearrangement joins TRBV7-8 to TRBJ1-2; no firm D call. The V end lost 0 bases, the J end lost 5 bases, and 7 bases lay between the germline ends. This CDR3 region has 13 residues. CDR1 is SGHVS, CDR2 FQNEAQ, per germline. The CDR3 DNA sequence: TGTGCCAGCAGCTTAGCGCTCGGTTATGGCTACACCTTC. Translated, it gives CASSLALGYGYTF.

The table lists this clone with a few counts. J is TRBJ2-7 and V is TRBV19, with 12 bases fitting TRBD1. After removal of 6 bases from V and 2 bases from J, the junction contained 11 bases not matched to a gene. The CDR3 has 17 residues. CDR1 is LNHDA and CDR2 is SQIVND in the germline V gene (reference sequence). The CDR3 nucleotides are TGTGCCAGTAGCACCGGGACAGGGGGCCCCCTACCCTACGAGCAGTACTTC. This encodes CASSTGTGGPLPYEQYF. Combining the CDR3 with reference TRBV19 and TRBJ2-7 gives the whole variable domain DGGITQSPKYLFRKEGQNVTLSCEQNLNHDAMYWYRQDPGQGLRLIYYSQIVNDFQKGDIAEGYSVSREKKESFPLTVTSAQKNPTAFYLCASSTGTGGPLPYEQYFGPGTRLTVT.

In DNA, the CDR3 is TGCGCCAGCAGCTACGGACTAGCGGGAGGGCCCGGCACCGGGGAGCTGTTTTTT. Residues: CASSYGLAGGPGTGELFF. V and J are TRBV5-1 and TRBJ2-2, with 15 bases matching TRBD2. The V gene end was trimmed by 3 bases and the J gene end by 4 bases; junction bases not matched to a gene: 7. CDR1 and CDR2 from the germline V gene are SGHRS and YFSETQ. The CDR3 length is 18 residues.

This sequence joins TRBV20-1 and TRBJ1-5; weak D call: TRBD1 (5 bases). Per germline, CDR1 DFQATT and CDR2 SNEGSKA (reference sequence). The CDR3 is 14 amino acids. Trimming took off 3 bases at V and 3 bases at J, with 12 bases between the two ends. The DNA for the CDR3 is TGCAGTGCTAGTGGCGGGACGAACAATCAGCCCCAGCATTTT. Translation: CSASGGTNNQPQHF.